This T cell receptor beta chain was sequenced for a study of blood T cell repertoires in COVID-19. Study-wide context: Both acute and convalescent COVID-19 samples were obtained from the United States, Italy and Spain. PBMCs, B-cell-depleted T cells, or T cells provided the cDNA or gDNA that made up the material.

Methods used by the authors: Quantification of nucleated cells was approximated via reference gene primer amplification. The protocol was immunoSEQ multiplex PCR, while the TCRdb copy is restricted to in-frame clones and leaves out a portion. V, J and clone size are taken as reported in that table, and D and trimming were inferred from the DNA itself. The sample contains around 43,000 clones, approximately 80% of which appear only once. Germline-derived CDR1 and CDR2 are LNHDA and SQIVND (reference sequence). The CDR3 extends over 17 amino acids. J was trimmed by 3 bases and V by 3 bases; bases with no gene match: 9.

The genes are TRBV19 and TRBJ2-5, with 11 bases matching TRBD1. The sequence was collected from a human donor in a cohort sampled during active COVID-19. Sequencing was performed on peripheral blood. The CDR3, as DNA: TGTGCCAGTAGTATTGTGATCGGACAGGGGGCAGAAGAGACCCAGTACTTC. This codes for CASSIVIGQGAEETQYF.